These 18 T cell receptor beta chains were sequenced from one sample in a study of T cell changes during pregnancy in multiple sclerosis. Here immunoSEQ multiplex PCR was the method, and the copy in TCRdb shows in-frame clones only, minus some. There are fewer than 60,000 clones in the sample; 85% to 95% occur only once, and roughly 3.6% lies in the top ten. This material consisted of peripheral blood, taken after pregnancy. Receptor source: a female donor in good health, enrolled as a control in a pregnancy study.

The chain is built from TRBV30 and TRBJ1-2, with D possibly TRBD1 on 6 matching bases. V dropped 4 bases and J dropped 1 base, with 7 bases sitting between them. This CDR3 has 12 residues. Per germline, CDR1 GTSNPN and CDR2 SVGIG (reference sequence). The CDR3 nucleotides are TGTGCCTGGACAGGGGATAACTATGGCTACACCTTC. This encodes CAWTGDNYGYTF.

This clone showed up just a few times. This sequence joins TRBV19 and TRBJ2-7, with D maybe TRBD1 (5 bases). The CDR3 spans 15 residues. The germline V gene has CDR1 LNHDA and CDR2 SQIVND (reference sequence). The V gene lost 3 bases and the J gene lost 0 bases, with 12 bases spanning the gap. As DNA, the CDR3 is TGTGCCAGTAGTATCACGGCAGGGTTCTCCTACGAGCAGTACTTC. Its translation is CASSITAGFSYEQYF.

In its sample, this clone was seen once. The chain uses TRBV7-9 and TRBJ2-7, with TRBD1 matching 8 bases. The germline CDR1 and CDR2 sequences are SEHNR and FQNEAQ (reference sequence). J was trimmed by 1 base and V by 3 bases; bases with no gene match: 2. The CDR3 spans 14 residues. The CDR3 DNA sequence: TGTGCCAGCAGCTTGACAGGGGAATCCTACGAGCAGTACTTC. Encoded protein: CASSLTGESYEQYF.

J is TRBJ2-7 and V is TRBV28; TRBD1 matches 8 bases. The CDR3 has 14 amino acids. Germline lookup yields CDR1 MDHEN and CDR2 SYDVKM. With V trimmed by 8 bases and J by 2 bases, 8 bases remained unmatched. The CDR3 coding sequence is TGTGCCAGCCGTTGGACAGGGAACCCCTACGAGCAGTACTTC. This sequence encodes CASRWTGNPYEQYF.

The genes are TRBV29-1 and TRBJ2-3; possible D gene TRBD2, 6 bases. The CDR3 spans 14 residues. Germline V gene lookup returns CDR1 SQVTM and CDR2 ANQGSEA. Trimming left V 4 bases short and J 2 bases short, with 13 bases between. The CDR3 nucleotides are TGCAGCGTTGGAAGTAGCGGATTCACAGATACGCAGTATTTT. Its protein product is CSVGSSGFTDTQYF.

V and J are TRBV4-3 and TRBJ2-1, with D possibly TRBD2 on 6 matching bases. CDR3 length equals 14 residues. V was cut by 3 bases and J by 10 bases, with 16 bases left in between. Germline CDR1 LGHNA, CDR2 YSLEER. Here the CDR3 DNA reads TGCGCCAGCAGCCAGAACCGGGACTTTGAGGAGCAGTTCTTC. This translates into CASSQNRDFEEQFF.

The chain links TRBV6-5 to TRBJ2-1; TRBD2 aligns across 11 bases. CDR1 is MNHEY and CDR2 is SVGAGI in the germline V gene. CDR3 length: 16 amino acids. Trimming cost V 2 bases and J 8 bases; bases outside gene matches: 8. The CDR3 loop is CASSYGGSGRADEQFF. CDR3 nucleotides: TGTGCCAGCAGTTACGGGGGTAGCGGGAGGGCTGATGAGCAGTTCTTC.

This clone was observed a single time. This chain links TRBV4-1 with TRBJ1-2, with TRBD1 as a possible D gene (6 bases). CDR1 is MGHRA, CDR2 YSYEKL, per germline. The V gene lost 2 bases and the J gene lost 4 bases, with 17 bases spanning the gap. The CDR3 covers 16 residues. The CDR3 region is CASSQRGAGASYGYTF. The CDR3 bases are TGCGCCAGCAGCCAACGTGGCGCAGGGGCTTCCTATGGCTACACCTTC.

The V gene is TRBV6-5, the J gene TRBJ2-7; the match to TRBD2 covers 9 bases. CDR1 MNHEY and CDR2 SVGAGI come from the germline V gene. J lost 6 bases, V lost 5 bases, and 8 bases had no gene match. This CDR3 spans 14 amino acids. The CDR3: CASSRSGSPSEQYF. The CDR3 nucleotides are TGTGCCAGCAGTCGTAGCGGGAGCCCCTCCGAGCAGTACTTC.

This chain connects TRBV5-1 to TRBJ1-1, with D possibly matching TRBD1 (5 bases). Germline-derived CDR1 and CDR2 are SGHRS and YFSETQ. V dropped 0 bases and J dropped 7 bases, with 7 bases sitting between them. CDR3 length: 12 residues. The DNA for the CDR3 is TGCGCCAGCAGCTTGGAAGGGGATGAAGCTTTCTTT. Protein sequence: CASSLEGDEAFF. The whole variable domain, remainder taken from reference TRBV5-1 and TRBJ1-1, is KAGVTQTPRYLIKTRGQQVTLSCSPISGHRSVSWYQQTPGQGLQFLFEYFSETQRNKGNFPGRFSGRQFSNSRSEMNVSTLELGDSALYLCASSLEGDEAFFGQGTRLTVV.

V usage is TRBV7-2 and J usage is TRBJ2-2; 7 nucleotides agree with TRBD1. CDR1 SGHTA and CDR2 FQGNSA come from the germline V gene. This CDR3 spans 16 amino acids. With V trimmed by 3 bases and J by 5 bases, 9 bases remained unmatched. The CDR3 coding sequence is TGTGCCAGCAGCTTCTCAGGGGGTTCGAGAACCGGGGAGCTGTTTTTT. Its translation: CASSFSGGSRTGELFF.

This clone occurred a few times. This chain links TRBV6-1 with TRBJ2-1; D remains ambiguous. Trimming stripped 0 bases from V and 3 bases from J, with 9 bases between. CDR1 is MNHNS and CDR2 is SASEGT in the germline V gene. The CDR3 consists of 15 residues. The CDR3 DNA follows: TGTGCCAGCAGTGAAGCGCTCGCGGTCTACAATGAGCAGTTCTTC. This gives the protein CASSEALAVYNEQFF.

J is TRBJ2-5 and V is TRBV18; 7 bases agree with TRBD1. The CDR3 is made up of 15 amino acids. Germline V gene sequence: CDR1 KGHSH, CDR2 LQKENI. V lost 4 bases and J lost 2; bases outside the gene matches: 7. The CDR3 nucleotides are TGTGCCAGCTCACGCGCCGGGACAGCTCAAGAGACCCAGTACTTC. Amino acid sequence: CASSRAGTAQETQYF.

The chain has TRBV6-5 and TRBJ2-2; 7 positions match TRBD2. Losses at the gene ends were 0 bases for V and 5 bases for J; bases not matched to a gene: 3. This CDR3 spans 15 amino acids. Germline V lookup: CDR1 MNHEY, CDR2 SVGAGI. The CDR3 DNA follows: TGTGCCAGCAGTTACTCGGCCGGGGGGACCGGGGAGCTGTTTTTT. It is translated as CASSYSAGGTGELFF.

CDR3: CASSLRRRQETQYF. In DNA, the CDR3 is TGTGCCAGCAGCTTAAGGCGGCGTCAAGAGACCCAGTACTTC. V usage is TRBV7-6 and J usage is TRBJ2-5; the D is unclear. Germline CDR1 and CDR2: SGHVS and FNYEAQ. Trimming removed 2 bases from V and 2 bases from J, with 9 bases in between. The CDR3 extends over 14 amino acids.

The rearrangement joins TRBV7-6 to TRBJ2-3; D is unresolved. This CDR3 has 12 amino acids. Trimming shortened V by 5 bases and J by 2 bases, and 5 bases separated the two germline ends. Per germline, CDR1 SGHVS and CDR2 FNYEAQ. The CDR3 protein is CASSPHTDTQYF. In DNA form, the CDR3 reads TGTGCCAGCAGCCCACACACAGATACGCAGTATTTT.

V gene TRBV13 combines with J gene TRBJ2-1; possible D gene TRBD2, 6 bases. The V gene's germline CDR1 is PRHDT and CDR2 FYEKMQ (reference sequence). There are 15 residues in the CDR3. Trimming pared 5 bases from V and 3 bases from J, leaving 14 bases between. CDR3 in amino acids: CASSLSGTVYNEQFF. The DNA of the CDR3 is TGTGCCAGCAGCCTATCCGGGACTGTCTACAATGAGCAGTTCTTC. The full variable domain, its missing parts supplied by reference TRBV13 and TRBJ2-1, is AAGVIQSPRHLIKEKRETATLKCYPIPRHDTVYWYQQGPGQDPQFLISFYEKMQSDKGSIPDRFSAQQFSDYHSELNMSSLELGDSALYFCASSLSGTVYNEQFFGPGTRLTVL.

V and J are TRBV6-5 and TRBJ1-1; no firm D call. V shed 4 bases and J shed 0 bases, with 12 bases lying between them. CDR1 MNHEY and CDR2 SVGAGI come from the germline V gene. The length of the CDR3 is 15 residues. CDR3 sequence reads: CASSLSKTVNTEAFF. The CDR3 DNA is TGTGCCAGCAGTTTATCTAAGACTGTGAACACTGAAGCTTTCTTT.